The clone carrying this TCR beta chain was detected many times. The antigen remains undetermined. All donors comprised healthy Caucasians. Using its own MiXCR run on the 5' RACE reads, TCRdb lists one record per CDR3 protein. In the table there are hundreds of thousands of distinct CDR3 sequences, about 7% of which are singletons. This sample is part of a study of identical twins. Study-wide points: Sharing of beta out-of-frame sequences by twins showed a weaker excess. Conclusions came from cross-sectional statistical analysis, not from following the same donors. Researchers caution that invariant MAIT and iNKT cells could partly confound zero-insertion analyses.

The germline gives CDR1 ENHRY, CDR2 SYGVKD. V dropped 10 bases and J dropped 0; count of bases not matched to a gene: 10. This CDR3 region has 15 residues. The data were also submitted as part of a second study, on yellow fever vaccine responses in identical twins.

The rearrangement joins TRBV10-3 to TRBJ1-1; TRBD1 agrees at 8 bases. This clonotype originated in a woman aged 18-29 years in good health. Sequenced: memory (CD45RO+) T cells sorted from blood. The CDR3 bases are TGTGCCAGCTTAACTAGGACAGGGATGAACACTGAAGCTTTCTTT. Translated: CASLTRTGMNTEAFF.